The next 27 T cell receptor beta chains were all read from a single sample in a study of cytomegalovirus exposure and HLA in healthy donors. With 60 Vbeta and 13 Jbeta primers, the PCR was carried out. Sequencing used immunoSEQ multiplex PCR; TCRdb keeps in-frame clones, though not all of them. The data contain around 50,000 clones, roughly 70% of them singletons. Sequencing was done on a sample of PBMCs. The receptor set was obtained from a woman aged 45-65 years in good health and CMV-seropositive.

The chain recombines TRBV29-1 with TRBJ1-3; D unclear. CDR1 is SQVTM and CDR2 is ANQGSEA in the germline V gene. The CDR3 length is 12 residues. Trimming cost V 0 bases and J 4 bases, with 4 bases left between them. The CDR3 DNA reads TGCAGCGTTGAAGATCAAGGAAACACCATATATTTT. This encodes CSVEDQGNTIYF.

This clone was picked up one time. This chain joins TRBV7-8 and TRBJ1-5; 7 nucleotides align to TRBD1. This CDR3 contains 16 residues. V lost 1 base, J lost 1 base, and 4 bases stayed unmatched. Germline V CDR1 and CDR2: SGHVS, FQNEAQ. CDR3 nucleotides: TGTGCCAGCAGCTTAGGGGGCAGGGGGAGCAATCAGCCCCAGCATTTT. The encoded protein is CASSLGGRGSNQPQHF.

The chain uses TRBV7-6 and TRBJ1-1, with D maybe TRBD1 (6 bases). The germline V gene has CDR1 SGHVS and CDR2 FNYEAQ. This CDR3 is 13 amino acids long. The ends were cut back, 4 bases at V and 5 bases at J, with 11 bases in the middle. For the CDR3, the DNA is TGTGCCAGCAGCTCGGGACATAAAACTGAAGCTTTCTTT. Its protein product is CASSSGHKTEAFF.

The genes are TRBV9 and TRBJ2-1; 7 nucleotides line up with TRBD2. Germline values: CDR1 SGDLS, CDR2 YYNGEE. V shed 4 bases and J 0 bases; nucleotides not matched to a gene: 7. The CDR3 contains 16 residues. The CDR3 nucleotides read TGTGCCAGCAGCCCCCTAGCGGCACCCTCCTACAATGAGCAGTTCTTC. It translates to CASSPLAAPSYNEQFF.

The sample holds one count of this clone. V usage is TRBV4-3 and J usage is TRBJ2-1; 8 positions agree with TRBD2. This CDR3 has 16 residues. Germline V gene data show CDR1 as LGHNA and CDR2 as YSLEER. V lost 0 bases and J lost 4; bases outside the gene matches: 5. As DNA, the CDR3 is TGCGCCAGCAGCCAAGATGAGCGGGAGAGTTACAATGAGCAGTTCTTC. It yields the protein CASSQDERESYNEQFF.

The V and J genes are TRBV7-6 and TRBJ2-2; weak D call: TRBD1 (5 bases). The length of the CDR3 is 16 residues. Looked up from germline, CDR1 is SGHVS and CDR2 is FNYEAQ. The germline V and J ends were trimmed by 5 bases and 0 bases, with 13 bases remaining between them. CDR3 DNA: TGTGCCAGCAGCCCACGGACAAACGCGAACACCGGGGAGCTGTTTTTT. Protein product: CASSPRTNANTGELFF.

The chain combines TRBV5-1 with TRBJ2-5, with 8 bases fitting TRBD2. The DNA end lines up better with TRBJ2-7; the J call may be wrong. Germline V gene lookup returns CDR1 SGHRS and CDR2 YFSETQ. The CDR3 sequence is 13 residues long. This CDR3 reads CASSSGLGYEQYF. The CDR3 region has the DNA TGCGCCAGCAGCTCGGGACTAGGCTACGAGCAGTACTTC.

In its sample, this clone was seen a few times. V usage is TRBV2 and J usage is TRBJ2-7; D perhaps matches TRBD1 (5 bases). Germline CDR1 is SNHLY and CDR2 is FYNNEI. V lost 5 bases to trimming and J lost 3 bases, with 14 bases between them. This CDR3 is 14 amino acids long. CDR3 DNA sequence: TGTGCCAGCAGTTGGGGCAGGAACTACTACGAGCAGTACTTC. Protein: CASSWGRNYYEQYF.

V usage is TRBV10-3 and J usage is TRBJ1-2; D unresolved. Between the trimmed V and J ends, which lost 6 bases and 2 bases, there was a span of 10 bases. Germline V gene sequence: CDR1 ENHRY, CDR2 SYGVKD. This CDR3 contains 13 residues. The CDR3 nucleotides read TGTGCCATCAGCGTGGAGGAAAACTATGGCTACACCTTC. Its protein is CAISVEENYGYTF.

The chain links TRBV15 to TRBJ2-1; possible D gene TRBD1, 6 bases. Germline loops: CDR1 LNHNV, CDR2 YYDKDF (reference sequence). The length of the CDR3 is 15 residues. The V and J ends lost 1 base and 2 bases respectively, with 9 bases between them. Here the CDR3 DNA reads TGTGCCACCAGCAGAGTAGGGGGAGCCTACAATGAGCAGTTCTTC. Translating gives CATSRVGGAYNEQFF. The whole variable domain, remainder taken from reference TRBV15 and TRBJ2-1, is DAMVIQNPRYQVTQFGKPVTLSCSQTLNHNVMYWYQQKSSQAPKLLFHYYDKDFNNEADTPDNFQSRRPNTSFCFLDIRSPGLGDTAMYLCATSRVGGAYNEQFFGPGTRLTVL.

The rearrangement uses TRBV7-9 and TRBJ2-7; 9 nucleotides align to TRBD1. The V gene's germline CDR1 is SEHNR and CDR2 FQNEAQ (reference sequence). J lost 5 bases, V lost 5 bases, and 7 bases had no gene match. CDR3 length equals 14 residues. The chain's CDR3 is CASSLRQGGNEQYF. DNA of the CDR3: TGTGCCAGCAGCCTAAGACAGGGGGGAAACGAGCAGTACTTC.

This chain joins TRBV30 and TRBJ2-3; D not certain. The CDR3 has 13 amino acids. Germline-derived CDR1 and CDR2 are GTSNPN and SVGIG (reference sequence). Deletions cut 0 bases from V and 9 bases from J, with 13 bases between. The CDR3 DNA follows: TGTGCCTGGAGTGTACTCTCTGAGGAAACGCAGTATTTT. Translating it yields CAWSVLSEETQYF.

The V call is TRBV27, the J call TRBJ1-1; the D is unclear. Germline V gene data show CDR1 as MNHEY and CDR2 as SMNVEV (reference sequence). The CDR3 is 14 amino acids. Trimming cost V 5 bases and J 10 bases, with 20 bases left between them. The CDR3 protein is CASSPNYSGRIAFF. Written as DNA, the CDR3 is TGTGCCAGCAGTCCAAACTATTCCGGTAGAATAGCTTTCTTT.

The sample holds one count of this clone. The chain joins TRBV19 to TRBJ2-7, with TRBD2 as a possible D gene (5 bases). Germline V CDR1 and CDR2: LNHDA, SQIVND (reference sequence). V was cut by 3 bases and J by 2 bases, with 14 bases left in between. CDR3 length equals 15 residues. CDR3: CASSIGVGSTYEQYF. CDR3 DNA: TGTGCCAGTAGTATCGGGGTCGGCAGTACCTACGAGCAGTACTTC.

The CDR3 region has the DNA TGTGCCAGCTCACCGAACCTTGGACAGGCGAATGAAAAACTGTTTTTT. It is translated as CASSPNLGQANEKLFF. The gene calls are TRBV18 and TRBJ1-4; 7 bases are a match to TRBD1. The germline V gene encodes CDR1 KGHSH and CDR2 LQKENI. The CDR3 totals 16 residues. Trimming took 3 bases from V and 5 from J; bases not matched to a gene: 9.

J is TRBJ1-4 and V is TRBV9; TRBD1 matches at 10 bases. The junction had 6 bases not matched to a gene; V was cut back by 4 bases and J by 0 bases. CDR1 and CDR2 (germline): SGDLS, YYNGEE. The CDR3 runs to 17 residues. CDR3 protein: CASSPRDRGATNEKLFF. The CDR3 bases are TGTGCCAGCAGCCCCAGGGACAGGGGTGCAACTAATGAAAAACTGTTTTTT.

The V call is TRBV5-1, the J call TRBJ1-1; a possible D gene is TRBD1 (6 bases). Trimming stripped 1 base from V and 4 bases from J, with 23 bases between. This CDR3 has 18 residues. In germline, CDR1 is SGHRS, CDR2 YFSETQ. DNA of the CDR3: TGCGCCAGCAGCTTGAGGGGAGGGTATTACGAGGGGGGCACTGAAGCTTTCTTT. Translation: CASSLRGGYYEGGTEAFF.

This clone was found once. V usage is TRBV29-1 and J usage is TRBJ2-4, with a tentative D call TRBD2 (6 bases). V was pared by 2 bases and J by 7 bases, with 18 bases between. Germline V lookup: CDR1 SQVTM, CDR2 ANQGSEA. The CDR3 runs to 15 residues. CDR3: CSVESEGIASNIQYF. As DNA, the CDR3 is TGCAGCGTTGAATCGGAGGGGATCGCGTCTAACATTCAGTACTTC.

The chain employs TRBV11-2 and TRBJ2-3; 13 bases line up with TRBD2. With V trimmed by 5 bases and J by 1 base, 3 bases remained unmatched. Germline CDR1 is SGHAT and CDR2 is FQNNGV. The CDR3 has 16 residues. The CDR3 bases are TGTGCCAGCAGCGGCGGGACTAGCGGGGGCACAGATACGCAGTATTTT. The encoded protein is CASSGGTSGGTDTQYF.

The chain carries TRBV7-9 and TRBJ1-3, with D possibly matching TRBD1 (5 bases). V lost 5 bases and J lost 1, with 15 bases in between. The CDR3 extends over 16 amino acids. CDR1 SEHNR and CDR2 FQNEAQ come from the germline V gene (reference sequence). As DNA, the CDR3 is TGTGCCAGCAGCCCCCAAGCGGGACTATCTGGAAACACCATATATTTT. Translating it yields CASSPQAGLSGNTIYF. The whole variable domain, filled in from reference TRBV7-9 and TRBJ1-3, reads DTGVSQNPRHKITKRGQNVTFRCDPISEHNRLYWYRQTLGQGPEFLTYFQNEAQLEKSRLLSDRFSAERPKGSFSTLEIQRTEQGDSAMYLCASSPQAGLSGNTIYFGEGSWLTVV.

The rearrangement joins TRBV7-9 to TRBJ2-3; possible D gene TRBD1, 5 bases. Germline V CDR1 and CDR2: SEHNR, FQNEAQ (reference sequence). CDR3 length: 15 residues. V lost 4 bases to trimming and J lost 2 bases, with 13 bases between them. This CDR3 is CASSSNTGSTDTQYF. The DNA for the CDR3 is TGTGCCAGCAGCTCAAATACAGGATCCACAGATACGCAGTATTTT.

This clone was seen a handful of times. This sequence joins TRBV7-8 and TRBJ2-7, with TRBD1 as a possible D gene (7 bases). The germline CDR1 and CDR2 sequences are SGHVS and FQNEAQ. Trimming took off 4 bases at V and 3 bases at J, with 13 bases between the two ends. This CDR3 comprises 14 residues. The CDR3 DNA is TGTGCCAGCAGCTCCCAGGGGGGCAGCTACGAGCAGTACTTC. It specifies CASSSQGGSYEQYF. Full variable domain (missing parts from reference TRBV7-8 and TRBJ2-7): GAGVSQSPRYKVAKRGQDVALRCDPISGHVSLFWYQQALGQGPEFLTYFQNEAQLDKSGLPSDRFFAERPEGSVSTLKIQRTQQEDSAVYLCASSSQGGSYEQYFGPGTRLTVT.

The CDR3 nucleotides are TGCGCCAGCACCGAAGGACAGGGTTTTGGAAAACTGTTTTTT. This encodes CASTEGQGFGKLFF. The chain links TRBV5-1 to TRBJ1-4; 8 bases are a match to TRBD1. The V gene's germline CDR1 is SGHRS and CDR2 YFSETQ. The CDR3 contains 14 residues. Unmatched junction bases numbered 11, after V lost 6 bases and J lost 10 bases.

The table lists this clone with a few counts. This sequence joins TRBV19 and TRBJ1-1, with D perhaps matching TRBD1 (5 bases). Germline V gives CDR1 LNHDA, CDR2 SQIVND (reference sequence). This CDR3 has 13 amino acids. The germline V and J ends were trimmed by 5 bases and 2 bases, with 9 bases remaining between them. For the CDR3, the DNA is TGTGCCAGTAGTTTGACAGTCAACACTGAAGCTTTCTTT. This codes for CASSLTVNTEAFF.

CDR3 region: CASSHLPVGGGGGWAYEQYF. CDR3 nucleotides: TGCGCCAGCAGCCATCTCCCAGTAGGGGGAGGGGGTGGTTGGGCCTACGAGCAGTACTTC. V gene TRBV4-3 combines with J gene TRBJ2-7; D perhaps matches TRBD2 (7 bases). This CDR3 has 20 amino acids. Germline loops: CDR1 LGHNA, CDR2 YSLEER. V lost 3 bases and J lost 2, with 29 bases in between.

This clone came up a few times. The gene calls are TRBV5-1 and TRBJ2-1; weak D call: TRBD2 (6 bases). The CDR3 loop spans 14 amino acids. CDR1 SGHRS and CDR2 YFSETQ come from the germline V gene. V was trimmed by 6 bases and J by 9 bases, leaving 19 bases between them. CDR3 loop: CASKVAVISGEQFF. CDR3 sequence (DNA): TGCGCCAGCAAGGTAGCGGTTATATCGGGTGAGCAGTTCTTC.

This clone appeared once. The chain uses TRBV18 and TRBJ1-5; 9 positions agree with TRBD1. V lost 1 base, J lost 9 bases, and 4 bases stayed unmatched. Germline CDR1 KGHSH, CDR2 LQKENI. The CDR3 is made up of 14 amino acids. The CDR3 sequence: CASSPRDRDVPQHF. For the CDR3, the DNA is TGTGCCAGCTCACCACGGGACAGGGATGTGCCCCAGCATTTT.